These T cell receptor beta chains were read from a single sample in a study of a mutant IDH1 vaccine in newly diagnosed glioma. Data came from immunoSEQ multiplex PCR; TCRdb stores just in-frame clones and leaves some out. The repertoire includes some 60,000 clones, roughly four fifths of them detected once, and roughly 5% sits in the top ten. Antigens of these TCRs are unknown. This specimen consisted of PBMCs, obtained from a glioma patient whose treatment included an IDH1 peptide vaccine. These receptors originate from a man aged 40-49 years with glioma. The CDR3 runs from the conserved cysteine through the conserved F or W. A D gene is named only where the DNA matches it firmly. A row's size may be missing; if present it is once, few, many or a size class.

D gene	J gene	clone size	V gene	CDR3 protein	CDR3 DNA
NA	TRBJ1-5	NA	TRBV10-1	CASSESGQPQHF	TGCGCCAGCAGTGAGTCCGGGCAGCCCCAGCATTTT
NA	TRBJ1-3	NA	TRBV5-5	CASEREATSGSTIYF	TGTGCCAGCGAAAGGGAGGCCACCTCTGGAAGCACCATATATTTT
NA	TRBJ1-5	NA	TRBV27	CASSLSGRGQNQPQHF	TGTGCCAGCAGTTTATCTGGGAGGGGCCAAAATCAGCCCCAGCATTTT
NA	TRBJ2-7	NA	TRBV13	CASSLGRSYEQYF	TGTGCCAGCAGCTTAGGCCGATCCTACGAGCAGTACTTC
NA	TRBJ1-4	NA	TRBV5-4	CASAQVGEKLFF	TGTGCCAGCGCGCAAGTGGGGGAAAAACTGTTTTTT
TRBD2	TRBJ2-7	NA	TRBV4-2	CASSHASSGGRSYEQYF	TGTGCCAGCAGCCATGCATCTAGCGGGGGCCGCTCCTACGAGCAGTACTTC
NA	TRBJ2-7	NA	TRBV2	CASSDSGTYEQYF	TGTGCCAGCAGTGACTCAGGCACTTACGAGCAGTACTTC
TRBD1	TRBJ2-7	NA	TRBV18	CASSQEGQGLSYEQYF	TGTGCCAGCTCTCAGGAAGGACAGGGTTTATCCTACGAGCAGTACTTC
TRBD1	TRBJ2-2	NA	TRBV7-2	CASSLTGGITGELFF	TGTGCCAGCAGCTTAACAGGGGGGATAACCGGGGAGCTGTTTTTT
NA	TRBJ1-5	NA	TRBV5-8	CASRTGSPNQPQHF	TGTGCCAGCAGGACCGGGTCCCCCAATCAGCCCCAGCATTTT
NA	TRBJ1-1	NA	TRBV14	CASSLEMNTEAFF	TGTGCCAGCAGCCTAGAAATGAACACTGAAGCTTTCTTT
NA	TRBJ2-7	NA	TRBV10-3	CAISEMRGSYEQYF	TGTGCCATCAGTGAGATGCGCGGATCCTACGAGCAGTACTTC
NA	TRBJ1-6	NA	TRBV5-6	CASSLVTGSYNSPLHF	TGTGCCAGCAGCTTGGTGACAGGCTCCTATAATTCACCCCTCCACTTT
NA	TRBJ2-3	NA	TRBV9	CASSFEVGSSTDTQYF	TGTGCCAGCAGCTTCGAGGTCGGGAGTTCCACAGATACGCAGTATTTT
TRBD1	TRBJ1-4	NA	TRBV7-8	CASSPPGTGQKLFF	TGTGCCAGCAGCCCCCCCGGGACAGGGCAAAAACTGTTTTTT
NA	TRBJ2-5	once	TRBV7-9	CASSNAPGLRETQYF	TGTGCCAGCAGCAATGCACCGGGACTGAGAGAGACCCAGTACTTC
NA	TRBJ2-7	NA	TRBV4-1	CASSQPAGRPGSYEQYF	TGCGCCAGCAGCCAACCAGCCGGGCGACCGGGCTCCTACGAGCAGTACTTC
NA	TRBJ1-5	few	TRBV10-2	CASSGGGQGQPQHF	TGCGCCAGCAGTGGAGGGGGGCAGGGGCAGCCCCAGCATTTT
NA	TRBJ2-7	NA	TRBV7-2	CASSPGLFEQYF	TGTGCCAGCAGCCCGGGACTCTTCGAGCAGTACTTC
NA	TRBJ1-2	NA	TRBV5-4	CASTQAGSPNYGYTF	TGTGCCAGCACCCAAGCCGGGTCCCCTAACTATGGCTACACCTTC
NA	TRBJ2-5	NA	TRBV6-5	CASRPRPGIQTQYF	TGTGCCAGCAGGCCCCGCCCAGGGATTCAGACCCAGTACTTC
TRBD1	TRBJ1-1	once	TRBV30	CASYKGQGDTEAFF	TGTGCCAGCTACAAGGGACAGGGAGACACTGAAGCTTTCTTT
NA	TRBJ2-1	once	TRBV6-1	CASVAQRHYNEQFF	TGTGCCAGTGTGGCACAGCGACACTACAATGAGCAGTTCTTC
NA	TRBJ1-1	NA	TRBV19	CAALPTDRGVTEAFF	TGTGCCGCTCTCCCCACAGACCGAGGGGTCACTGAAGCTTTCTTT
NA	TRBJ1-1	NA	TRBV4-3	CASSQNSLSNTEAFF	TGCGCCAGCAGCCAAAACAGCCTTTCGAACACTGAAGCTTTCTTT
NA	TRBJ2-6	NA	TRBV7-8	CASSDHDPSGANVLTF	TGTGCCAGCAGCGATCACGACCCATCTGGGGCCAACGTCCTGACTTTC
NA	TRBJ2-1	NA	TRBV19	CASTWRNEQFF	TGTGCCAGTACGTGGAGAAATGAGCAGTTCTTC